Each of the 18 T cell receptor beta chains below was sequenced from the same sample in a study of CD8+ T cells in alopecia areata. In each case, RNA was isolated and then reverse transcribed into cDNA as the sequencing template. Some clones are missing from TCRdb's copy, which holds only in-frame ones; the method was immunoSEQ multiplex PCR. The table lists some 200,000 clones, 45% to 75% of them singletons. Treatment denoted: oral pan-JAK inhibitor, 5-10 mg twice daily. This specimen was CD4+ T cells sorted from blood, taken at week 4, from a patient treated with tofacitinib. The receptors come from a human donor with alopecia areata.

Comment on this clone: A junction boundary mismatches the germline segment, possibly from a read error. This chain links TRBV2 with TRBJ1-1; 8 bases align to TRBD1. Germline lookup yields CDR1 SNHLY and CDR2 FYNNEI. This CDR3 contains 13 residues. The DNA for the CDR3 is TGTGCCATCAGTCCCGGGACAGGCCTAAAAGCTTTCTTT. It encodes CAISPGTGLKAFF.

V usage is TRBV5-1 and J usage is TRBJ1-2, with D possibly being TRBD1 (6 bases). The CDR3 length is 14 residues. Germline-derived CDR1 and CDR2 are SGHRS and YFSETQ. The V gene lost 2 bases and the J gene lost 2 bases, with 10 bases spanning the gap. DNA for the CDR3: TGCGCCAGCAGCTTACCTACAGGGAACTATGGCTACACCTTC. It translates to CASSLPTGNYGYTF.

V usage is TRBV29-1 and J usage is TRBJ1-5; D is perhaps TRBD1 (5 bases). V lost 4 bases and J 2 bases, leaving 12 bases between the germline ends. The CDR3 has 14 amino acids. Germline V gene data show CDR1 as SQVTM and CDR2 as ANQGSEA. The CDR3: CSVGEGQGNQPQHF. In DNA form, the CDR3 reads TGCAGCGTTGGGGAGGGGCAGGGCAATCAGCCCCAGCATTTT.

The V gene is TRBV7-6, the J gene TRBJ1-5; 8 bases line up with TRBD1. J gave up 4 bases and V 4 bases, and 9 bases lay outside the gene matches. The CDR3 loop spans 16 amino acids. Germline V gives CDR1 SGHVS, CDR2 FNYEAQ. CDR3 amino acids: CASSSQGAGVNQPQHF. In DNA, the CDR3 is TGTGCCAGCAGCTCTCAGGGGGCGGGGGTGAATCAGCCCCAGCATTTT.

The genes are TRBV5-4 and TRBJ2-5; the match to TRBD1 covers 10 bases. The V gene end was trimmed by 4 bases and the J gene end by 4 bases; junction bases not matched to a gene: 7. Germline loops: CDR1 SGHNT, CDR2 YYREEE (reference sequence). CDR3 length: 15 residues. The CDR3 sequence is CASSHRQGAGETQYF. CDR3 nucleotide sequence: TGTGCCAGCAGCCACAGACAGGGGGCTGGAGAGACCCAGTACTTC.

In this sample, this clone turned up a few times. The chain combines TRBV6-6 with TRBJ1-1; 9 bases map to TRBD1. With 6 bases clipped from V and 4 bases from J, the junction kept 12 bases outside the gene matches. The CDR3 length is 16 residues. The germline gives CDR1 MNHNY, CDR2 SVGAGI (reference sequence). Here the CDR3 DNA reads TGTGCCAGCAGCATCCCGGGACAGGGAAGCGGCACTGAAGCTTTCTTT. Residues: CASSIPGQGSGTEAFF.

Here the CDR3 DNA reads TGTGCCAGCAGCTTAGGACTAGCACCCCAAGAGACCCAGTACTTC. Translating gives CASSLGLAPQETQYF. J is TRBJ2-5 and V is TRBV7-9; 7 bases line up with TRBD2. The germline gives CDR1 SEHNR, CDR2 FQNEAQ (reference sequence). Unmatched junction bases numbered 3, after V lost 1 base and J lost 1 base. The CDR3 runs to 15 residues.

The chain links TRBV15 to TRBJ2-7, with 9 bases matching TRBD1. Germline CDR1 and CDR2: LNHNV and YYDKDF (reference sequence). The CDR3 has 13 amino acids. The V segment lost 5 bases and the J segment 7 bases; nucleotides outside the gene matches: 6. The CDR3 reads CATSPDRGWEQYF. The CDR3 DNA is TGTGCCACCAGCCCCGACAGGGGGTGGGAGCAGTACTTC.

This clone appeared a few times. DNA of the CDR3: TGTGCCATCAGCCGACAGACCTATCAGCCCCAGCATTTT. It translates to CAISRQTYQPQHF. V gene TRBV10-3 combines with J gene TRBJ1-5; possible D gene TRBD1, 5 bases. Germline loops: CDR1 ENHRY, CDR2 SYGVKD. Trimming pared 6 bases from V and 5 bases from J, leaving 11 bases between. The length of the CDR3 is 13 residues.

This clone showed up just once. The chain joins TRBV7-9 to TRBJ1-2; D unresolved. V was trimmed by 6 bases and J by 4 bases, leaving 6 bases between them. The CDR3 contains 11 residues. The V gene's germline CDR1 is SEHNR and CDR2 FQNEAQ (reference sequence). Here the CDR3 DNA reads TGTGCCAGCAGGTCAAGCTATGGCTACACCTTC. Its translation: CASRSSYGYTF.

In this sample, this clone turned up a few times. J is TRBJ2-1 and V is TRBV9; perhaps D is TRBD1 or TRBD2 (5 bases each). Germline values: CDR1 SGDLS, CDR2 YYNGEE. V was pared by 0 bases and J by 4 bases, with 11 bases between. The CDR3 has 15 residues. CDR3 DNA sequence: TGTGCCAGCAGCGTAGGGGGGAACAGTTACAATGAGCAGTTCTTC. It is translated as CASSVGGNSYNEQFF.

V usage is TRBV7-2 and J usage is TRBJ1-6; D may be TRBD1 (6 bases). V was cut by 5 bases and J by 10 bases, with 15 bases left in between. Germline V lookup: CDR1 SGHTA, CDR2 FQGNSA. The CDR3 spans 14 residues. The CDR3 here is CASSAYRDRSPLHF. Written as DNA, the CDR3 is TGTGCCAGCAGCGCGTACAGGGATCGCTCACCCCTCCACTTT. The whole variable domain, filled in from reference TRBV7-2 and TRBJ1-6, reads GAGVSQSPSNKVTEKGKDVELRCDPISGHTALYWYRQSLGQGLEFLIYFQGNSAPDKSGLPSDRFSAERTGGSVSTLTIQRTQQEDSAVYLCASSAYRDRSPLHFGNGTRLTVT.

The chain couples TRBV5-1 to TRBJ2-3; 8 positions match TRBD2. The germline CDR1 and CDR2 sequences are SGHRS and YFSETQ. Unmatched junction bases numbered 12, after V lost 1 base and J lost 5 bases. The CDR3 extends over 17 amino acids. The CDR3 nucleotides read TGCGCCAGCAGCTTGATCGGAGCGGGGGCAGAGGAAGATACGCAGTATTTT. This encodes CASSLIGAGAEEDTQYF.

The gene calls are TRBV30 and TRBJ2-7; possible D gene TRBD1, 6 bases. Germline lookup yields CDR1 GTSNPN and CDR2 SVGIG (reference sequence). Trimming stripped 5 bases from V and 4 bases from J, with 9 bases between. The CDR3 has 11 amino acids. The CDR3 sequence: CAWGQTYEQYF. CDR3 in DNA: TGTGCCTGGGGACAGACATACGAGCAGTACTTC.

This sequence joins TRBV29-1 and TRBJ1-2; TRBD1 is a possible D gene (5 bases). The CDR3 is 12 residues long. Germline lookup yields CDR1 SQVTM and CDR2 ANQGSEA. Trimming removed 6 bases at V and 0 bases at J, with 8 bases between. The CDR3 spells CSVQGANYGYTF. CDR3 DNA sequence: TGCAGCGTCCAGGGAGCTAACTATGGCTACACCTTC.

This chain's CDR3 is CASSQQGQHTGELFF. In DNA, the CDR3 is TGTGCCAGCAGCCAACAGGGACAGCACACCGGGGAGCTGTTTTTT. The chain joins TRBV14 to TRBJ2-2; the match to TRBD1 covers 7 bases. Germline lookup yields CDR1 SGHDN and CDR2 FVKESK. The CDR3 is 15 residues long. With 2 bases clipped from V and 3 bases from J, the junction kept 3 bases outside the gene matches. Full variable domain (outside the CDR3, taken from reference TRBV14 and TRBJ2-2): EAGVTQFPSHSVIEKGQTVTLRCDPISGHDNLYWYRRVMGKEIKFLLHFVKESKQDESGMPNNRFLAERTGGTYSTLKVQPAELEDSGVYFCASSQQGQHTGELFFGEGSRLTVL.

This chain links TRBV28 with TRBJ1-1, with D maybe TRBD1 (6 bases). CDR1 is MDHEN and CDR2 is SYDVKM in the germline V gene. The ends were cut back, 11 bases at V and 4 bases at J, with 17 bases in the middle. This CDR3 spans 13 amino acids. Here the CDR3 DNA reads TGTGCCGGGGGGGGCAGGCTGGGCACTGAAGCTTTCTTT. Its translation is CAGGGRLGTEAFF.

The rearrangement links TRBV2 to TRBJ1-2; 7 nucleotides match TRBD1. The length of the CDR3 is 16 residues. Looked up from germline, CDR1 is SNHLY and CDR2 is FYNNEI. The V and J ends lost 3 bases and 5 bases, in that order; junction bases with no gene match: 12. This chain's CDR3 is CASSDQRRGRGYGYTF. The DNA of the CDR3 is TGTGCCAGCAGTGACCAAAGGAGGGGCAGGGGGTATGGCTACACCTTC. The full variable domain, with the rest looked up from reference TRBV2 and TRBJ1-2, is EPEVTQTPSHQVTQMGQEVILRCVPISNHLYFYWYRQILGQKVEFLVSFYNNEISEKSEIFDDQFSVERPDGSNFTLKIRSTKLEDSAMYFCASSDQRRGRGYGYTFGSGTRLTVV.